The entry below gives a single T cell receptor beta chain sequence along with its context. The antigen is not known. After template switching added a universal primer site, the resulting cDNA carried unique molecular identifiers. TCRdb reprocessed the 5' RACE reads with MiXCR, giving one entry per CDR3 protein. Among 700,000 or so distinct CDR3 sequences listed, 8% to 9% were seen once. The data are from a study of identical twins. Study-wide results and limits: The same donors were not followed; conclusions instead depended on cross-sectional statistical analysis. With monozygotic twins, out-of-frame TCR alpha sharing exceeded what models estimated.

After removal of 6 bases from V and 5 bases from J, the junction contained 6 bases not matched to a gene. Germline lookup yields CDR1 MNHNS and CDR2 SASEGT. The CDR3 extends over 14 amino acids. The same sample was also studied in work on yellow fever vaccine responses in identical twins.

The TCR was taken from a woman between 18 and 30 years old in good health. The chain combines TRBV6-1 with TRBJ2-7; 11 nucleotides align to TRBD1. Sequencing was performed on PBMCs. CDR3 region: CASRWTGGSDEQYF. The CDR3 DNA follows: TGTGCCAGCAGATGGACAGGGGGCAGCGACGAGCAGTACTTC.